The rows below give T cell receptor beta chains drawn from one sample of a study of blood T cell repertoires in COVID-19. Only in-frame clones appear in the TCRdb table, and some are missing; sequencing was by immunoSEQ multiplex PCR. The sample carries around 81,000 clones, roughly 80% recorded once. Sequencing was performed on peripheral blood. The receptors come from a middle-aged man with acute or convalescent COVID-19. CDR3s include the opening cysteine and the closing phenylalanine or tryptophan. Fields, in order: clone size, D gene, V gene, CDR3 protein. A D gene is named only where the DNA matches it firmly. The size of a clone is reported for some rows only, either as once, few or many, or as a class for expanded clones.

NA | NA | TRBV7-2 | CASMPGVRGELFF
NA | TRBD2 | TRBV3-1/TRBV3-2 | CASSQGREISYNEQFF
NA | TRBD1 | TRBV6-5 | CASSYTTDRANEQFF
NA | TRBD2 | TRBV25-1 | CASSQGAGDHTDTQYF
NA | NA | TRBV4-2 | CASSQAAGYSNQPQHF
NA | NA | TRBV18 | CASSPRQGQNTGELFF
once | TRBD2 | TRBV5-1 | CASSSGSGGQETQYF
NA | TRBD1 | TRBV7-3 | CASSLGTPGQSSYNEQFF
NA | TRBD2 | TRBV30 | CAVAGAGNEQFF
few | TRBD1 | TRBV29-1 | CSVGQGAHPEQFF
NA | NA | TRBV29-1 | CSGALETQYF
few | NA | TRBV10-3 | CAISRVGGTDEQFF
NA | TRBD1 | TRBV7-9 | CASSGTDFSPYNEQFF
many | TRBD1 | TRBV4-3 | CASSQDTRQGISPLHF
NA | TRBD1 | TRBV5-1 | CASSEAGGSNYGYTF
NA | TRBD1 | TRBV5-4 | CASSPGQGLNYGYTF
NA | NA | TRBV18 | CASSPTYSTDTQYF
NA | NA | TRBV18 | CASSPSISSYNEQFF
NA | TRBD2 | TRBV24-1 | CATSGTGGKTSGRALWSDTQYF
NA | NA | TRBV19 | CASSMPKQGSNQPQHF
NA | NA | TRBV28 | CASSSNPEAFF
few | TRBD1 | TRBV6-1 | CASSETPGTGYGYTF
NA | TRBD1 | TRBV6-1 | CASSEGGTGWLEQFF
NA | NA | TRBV4-1 | CASSQVPEPEQYF
NA | TRBD1 | TRBV11-1 | CASKRGQGNTEAFF
NA | NA | TRBV30 | CAWSPGNGYGYTF
NA | NA | TRBV7-9 | CASSLTGSGAKNIQYF
NA | TRBD2 | TRBV3-1/TRBV3-2 | CASSQGGRGEGHEQFF
NA | TRBD2 | TRBV10-1 | CASSRLAGNAKNIQYF
NA | NA | TRBV10-3 | CAITDSKFAGELFF
NA | NA | TRBV27 | CASSTGRDTIYF
NA | TRBD2 | TRBV7-2 | CASSRRGWETQYF
NA | NA | TRBV5-1 | CASRPPRQDLKNTEAFF
NA | NA | TRBV28 | CASSPGTPKPLTDTQYF
few | TRBD1 | TRBV6-1 | CASSEDRGHGYTF
few | TRBD2 | TRBV3-1/TRBV3-2 | CASSRYYLSGGTDTGELFF
NA | NA | TRBV5-4 | CASRTSLEIEAFF
NA | NA | TRBV6-5 | CASSYSPAGAYEQYF
NA | NA | TRBV9 | CASSVAYSVQGSNTIYF
NA | TRBD2 | TRBV3-1/TRBV3-2 | CASRQRGGTDTQYF
NA | TRBD2 | TRBV27 | CASSSPDVAGRNTGELFF
NA | TRBD1 | TRBV28 | CASSLPGQGAKATEAFF